These 18 T cell receptor beta chains were all obtained from the same sample, sequenced in a study of cytomegalovirus exposure and HLA in healthy donors. The PCR ran on 60 Vbeta and 13 Jbeta primers. The data were produced by immunoSEQ multiplex PCR, yet TCRdb's version contains in-frame clones alone and is incomplete. The sample records around 150,000 clones, 60% to 70% being singletons. The sequenced material came from PBMCs. The receptors were gathered from an older woman in good health and CMV-seropositive.

CDR3 amino acids: CASSRGGSGADTQYF. CDR3 in DNA: TGTGCCAGCAGCCGGGGGGGGAGCGGGGCAGATACGCAGTATTTT. The chain employs TRBV2 and TRBJ2-3; 8 bases are shared with TRBD2. Germline trimming cut 6 bases from V and 4 bases from J; bases unmatched to any gene: 9. Germline CDR1 and CDR2: SNHLY and FYNNEI. This CDR3 region has 15 residues.

The chain links TRBV12-5 to TRBJ2-2, with 7 bases matching TRBD1. The CDR3 is 13 residues long. J gave up 7 bases and V 6 bases, and 5 bases lay outside the gene matches. Germline V lookup: CDR1 LGHNT, CDR2 FRNRAP. CDR3 nucleotides: TGTGCTAGTGGAAACAGGGGTCGCGGGGAGCTGTTTTTT. Its translation is CASGNRGRGELFF.

Only one count was recorded for this clone. The V and J genes are TRBV28 and TRBJ1-2; the D gene is possibly TRBD1 (5 bases). Deletions cut 5 bases from V and 2 bases from J, with 15 bases between. Germline V CDR1 and CDR2: MDHEN, SYDVKM. The CDR3 sequence is 15 residues long. Written as DNA, the CDR3 is TGTGCCAGCAGTCCCAGACAGCCGTTCAACTATGGCTACACCTTC. It translates to CASSPRQPFNYGYTF.

This clone was found a few times. The gene calls are TRBV10-3 and TRBJ2-5, with D tentatively TRBD2 (6 bases). The CDR3 contains 13 residues. Germline CDR1 reads ENHRY; CDR2 reads SYGVKD. With 3 bases removed from V and 5 bases from J, the gap between germline ends came to 10 bases. This CDR3 is CAISERERETQYF. CDR3 DNA: TGTGCCATCAGTGAACGGGAGAGGGAGACCCAGTACTTC.

The chain has TRBV30 and TRBJ2-7, with D tentatively TRBD1 (7 bases). The CDR3 has 14 residues. The germline gives CDR1 GTSNPN, CDR2 SVGIG (reference sequence). V was clipped by 5 bases and J by 7 bases, with 21 bases between them. The DNA for the CDR3 is TGTGCCTGGGGTTGGGGTCAGGGGGGTGAAGAGCAGTACTTC. This encodes CAWGWGQGGEEQYF.

This chain links TRBV6-1 with TRBJ1-1, with D unresolved. Per germline, CDR1 MNHNS and CDR2 SASEGT. V was shortened by 3 bases and J by 6 bases, with 8 bases between the two germline ends. The CDR3 loop spans 12 amino acids. CDR3 protein: CASSDRISEAFF. DNA for the CDR3: TGTGCCAGCAGTGACAGGATCTCTGAAGCTTTCTTT.

CDR3 in amino acids: CASSLGTGGYTF. CDR3 in DNA: TGCGCCAGCAGCTTGGGGACAGGGGGATACACCTTC. The chain is built from TRBV5-1 and TRBJ1-2; 10 bases agree with TRBD1. The germline gives CDR1 SGHRS, CDR2 YFSETQ. The CDR3 is made up of 12 amino acids. After removal of 0 bases from V and 11 bases from J, the junction contained 1 base not matched to a gene.

The V and J genes are TRBV29-1 and TRBJ1-2, with a possible D match to TRBD1 (6 bases). Germline-derived CDR1 and CDR2 are SQVTM and ANQGSEA. The CDR3 is made up of 12 amino acids. Trimming pared 2 bases from V and 8 bases from J, leaving 12 bases between. The CDR3 loop reads CSVESTGIGYTF. The CDR3 DNA reads TGCAGCGTTGAATCAACAGGGATCGGCTACACCTTC. Using reference TRBV29-1 and TRBJ1-2 for the parts outside the CDR3, the full variable domain is SAVISQKPSRDICQRGTSLTIQCQVDSQVTMMFWYRQQPGQSLTLIATANQGSEATYESGFVIDKFPISRPNLTFSTLTVSNMSPEDSSIYLCSVESTGIGYTFGSGTRLTVV.

This clone was seen more than once but under ten times. This sequence joins TRBV28 and TRBJ2-2, with D perhaps TRBD2 (6 bases). This CDR3 has 14 residues. V lost 6 bases and J lost 7, with 15 bases in between. Germline CDR1 MDHEN, CDR2 SYDVKM. Here the CDR3 reads CASSSGSLDGELFF. CDR3 DNA: TGTGCCAGCAGCAGCGGGTCATTGGACGGGGAGCTGTTTTTT.

The gene calls are TRBV30 and TRBJ2-1, with D possibly being TRBD2 (5 bases). V was clipped by 4 bases and J by 6 bases, with 19 bases between them. CDR3 length: 15 amino acids. The germline V gene encodes CDR1 GTSNPN and CDR2 SVGIG (reference sequence). The CDR3, as DNA: TGTGCCTGGAACACTGCCCGGACTGGGCTCAATGAGCAGTTCTTC. Translating it yields CAWNTARTGLNEQFF.

V is TRBV7-6 and J is TRBJ2-5; 8 bases map to TRBD1. In germline, CDR1 is SGHVS, CDR2 FNYEAQ. CDR3 length: 15 residues. The ends lost 1 base at V and 5 bases at J; junction bases unmatched: 6. The CDR3 region is CASSLGQGARETQYF. The CDR3 region has the DNA TGTGCCAGCAGCTTAGGGCAGGGGGCGCGGGAGACCCAGTACTTC.

This chain uses TRBV7-9 with TRBJ1-3; the match to TRBD1 covers 9 bases. Germline V gene data show CDR1 as SEHNR and CDR2 as FQNEAQ (reference sequence). This CDR3 is built from 17 residues. The J segment lost 5 bases and the V segment lost 1 base, leaving 9 bases of the junction unmatched. The CDR3 nucleotides read TGTGCCAGCAGCTTAGACAGGACAGGGGATAGGAGAAACACCATATATTTT. This gives the protein CASSLDRTGDRRNTIYF. Looking up the rest from reference TRBV7-9 and TRBJ1-3 gives the full variable domain: DTGVSQNPRHKITKRGQNVTFRCDPISEHNRLYWYRQTLGQGPEFLTYFQNEAQLEKSRLLSDRFSAERPKGSFSTLEIQRTEQGDSAMYLCASSLDRTGDRRNTIYFGEGSWLTVV.

This chain uses TRBV7-6 with TRBJ1-1; 10 bases line up with TRBD1. This CDR3 has 14 residues. V lost 5 bases, J lost 7 bases, and 7 bases stayed unmatched. CDR1 SGHVS and CDR2 FNYEAQ come from the germline V gene. CDR3 in DNA: TGTGCCAGCAGCAGACGACAGGGGGCTGTTGAAGCTTTCTTT. Encoded protein: CASSRRQGAVEAFF.

This clone appeared once. The CDR3 region is CASREERSEKLFF. As DNA, the CDR3 is TGCGCCAGCAGGGAGGAGAGAAGTGAAAAACTGTTTTTT. The chain carries TRBV5-1 and TRBJ1-4; D unclear. CDR1 and CDR2 (germline): SGHRS, YFSETQ. Trimming took off 5 bases at V and 7 bases at J, with 12 bases between the two ends. The CDR3 runs to 13 residues.

The chain couples TRBV5-1 to TRBJ2-3; TRBD1 matches at 8 bases. Germline trimming cut 4 bases from V and 1 base from J; bases unmatched to any gene: 5. Looked up from germline, CDR1 is SGHRS and CDR2 is YFSETQ. The CDR3 extends over 15 amino acids. CDR3 loop: CASSPTGVGTDTQYF. The CDR3 nucleotides read TGCGCCAGCAGCCCGACAGGGGTTGGCACAGATACGCAGTATTTT.

The CDR3 nucleotides are TGTGCCAGCAGCCAAGACGGATGGGGGGAGGGCACAGATACGCAGTATTTT. Translated, it gives CASSQDGWGEGTDTQYF. The rearrangement links TRBV14 to TRBJ2-3, with D possibly being TRBD2 (6 bases). V lost 0 bases, J lost 1 base, and 14 bases lay in between. Germline CDR1 reads SGHDN; CDR2 reads FVKESK. The CDR3 loop spans 17 amino acids.

The chain employs TRBV2 and TRBJ1-2; unclear D gene. V was pared by 10 bases and J by 4 bases, with 16 bases between. Per the germline V gene, CDR1 is SNHLY and CDR2 is FYNNEI. The CDR3 runs 13 residues. CDR3: CATHSPNRYGYTF. In DNA, the CDR3 is TGTGCCACACACAGTCCAAACCGCTATGGCTACACCTTC.

V and J are TRBV25-1 and TRBJ2-3; 8 bases are shared with TRBD1. CDR1 MGHDK and CDR2 SYGVNS come from the germline V gene. This CDR3 has 14 residues. With V trimmed by 3 bases and J by 6 bases, 5 bases remained unmatched. CDR3 amino acids: CASSDPRGPDTQYF. CDR3 DNA sequence: TGTGCCAGCAGTGACCCCAGGGGGCCGGATACGCAGTATTTT.